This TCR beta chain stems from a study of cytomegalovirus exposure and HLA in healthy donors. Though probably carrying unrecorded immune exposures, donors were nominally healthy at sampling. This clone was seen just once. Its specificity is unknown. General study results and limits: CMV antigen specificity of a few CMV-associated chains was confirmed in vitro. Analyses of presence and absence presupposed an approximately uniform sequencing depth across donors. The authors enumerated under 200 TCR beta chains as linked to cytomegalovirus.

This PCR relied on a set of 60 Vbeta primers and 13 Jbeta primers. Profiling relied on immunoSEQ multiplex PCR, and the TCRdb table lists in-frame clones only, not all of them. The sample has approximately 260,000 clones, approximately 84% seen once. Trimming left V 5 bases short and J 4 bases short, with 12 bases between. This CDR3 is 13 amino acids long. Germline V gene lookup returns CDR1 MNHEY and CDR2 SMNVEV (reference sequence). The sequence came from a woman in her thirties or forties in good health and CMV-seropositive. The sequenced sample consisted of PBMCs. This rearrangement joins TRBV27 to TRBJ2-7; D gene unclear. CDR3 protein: CASSIRPSYEQYF. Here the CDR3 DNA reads TGTGCCAGCAGTATCAGGCCCTCTTACGAGCAGTACTTC.